These T cell receptor beta chains were read from a single sample in a study of immune evolution from preneoplasia to lung adenocarcinoma. TCRdb's table, derived via immunoSEQ multiplex PCR, lists solely in-frame clones and lacks some. The sample carries 30,000 to 45,000 clones, 65% to 75% recorded once. The source material was FFPE invasive lung adenocarcinoma tissue. The receptors here all came from a person in their sixties with lung adenocarcinoma. Each CDR3 is given with its conserved first and last residue. A D gene is named only where the DNA matches it firmly. Only some rows state a clone size, as once, few, many or a class for expanded clones.

clone size	D gene	CDR3 length	J gene	V gene	CDR3 DNA	CDR3 protein
NA	NA	13	TRBJ2-1	TRBV5-1	TGCGCCAGCAGCGTCGGCGACAACAATGAGCAGTTCTTC	CASSVGDNNEQFF
NA	NA	13	TRBJ2-1	TRBV5-4	TGTGCCAGCAGCTCGCGACGGGAGAATGAGCAGTTCTTC	CASSSRRENEQFF
NA	NA	15	TRBJ1-2	TRBV18	TGTGCCAGCTCACCACCTTCTGTACAGGCCTATGGCTACACCTTC	CASSPPSVQAYGYTF
NA	NA	15	TRBJ1-2	TRBV4-2	TGTGCCAGCAGCCAAGATAGCTTATCTAACTATGGCTACACCTTC	CASSQDSLSNYGYTF
NA	NA	14	TRBJ2-7	TRBV7-2	TGTGCCAGCAGCTTTGCCCGCAACACCTACGAGCAGTACTTC	CASSFARNTYEQYF
NA	NA	13	TRBJ2-7	TRBV28	TGTGCCAGCCGGGCTTGGCCTACCTACGAGCAGTACTTC	CASRAWPTYEQYF
large	NA	15	TRBJ1-5	TRBV2	TGTGCCAGCAGCCGGGGAGGAAATAGCAATCAGCCCCAGCATTTT	CASSRGGNSNQPQHF
NA	NA	12	TRBJ2-7	TRBV19	TGTGCCACCCAACCCGGGGACTACGAGCAGTACTTC	CATQPGDYEQYF
NA	NA	15	TRBJ2-3	TRBV5-1	TGCGCCAGCGGACGACAGGGAGGAGGCACAGATACGCAGTATTTT	CASGRQGGGTDTQYF
NA	NA	11	TRBJ2-7	TRBV6-5	TGTGCCAGCAGCGCTAGTGCCGAGCAGTACTTC	CASSASAEQYF
NA	NA	13	TRBJ2-1	TRBV30	TGTGCCTGGAGTGTAGAATCCTACAATGAGCAGTTCTTC	CAWSVESYNEQFF
NA	NA	14	TRBJ2-1	TRBV5-6	TGTGCCAGCAGGGAATACGGACGCGGCGATGAGCAGTTCTTC	CASREYGRGDEQFF
NA	TRBD2	17	TRBJ2-7	TRBV18	TGTGCCAGCTCACCGGGACTAGCGGGATCCAGCTCCTACGAGCAGTACTTC	CASSPGLAGSSSYEQYF
medium-sized	NA	12	TRBJ1-5	TRBV11-2	TGTGCCAGCAGCCGACCGGGTCAGCCCCAGCATTTT	CASSRPGQPQHF
NA	NA	12	TRBJ2-7	TRBV5-1	TGCGCCAGCAGCTTGGTGGCAGACGAGCAGTACTTC	CASSLVADEQYF
NA	NA	12	TRBJ2-1	TRBV13	TGTGCCAGCGGACTGGGTGACAATGAGCAGTTCTTC	CASGLGDNEQFF
NA	TRBD1	14	TRBJ2-7	TRBV7-2	TGTGCCAGCAGCTCACAGACAGGGTTTGGGGAGCAGTACTTC	CASSSQTGFGEQYF
medium-sized	NA	11	TRBJ2-1	TRBV2	TGTGCCAGCACTAAGTCGGGGAAGCAGTTCTTC	CASTKSGKQFF
few	NA	16	TRBJ2-1	TRBV5-1	TGCGCCAGCAGCTTGAGGTGGGAAGGAGGCAAAAATGAGCAGTTCTTC	CASSLRWEGGKNEQFF
NA	TRBD2	17	TRBJ2-1	TRBV28	TGTGCCAGCACATTGGGGTCCCACCGGGGGGGCCTCAATGAGCAGTTCTTC	CASTLGSHRGGLNEQFF
NA	TRBD2	19	TRBJ2-3	TRBV28	TGTGCCAGCAGTACAACGGGAAGCCGGGGTCCCGGGAGGGCAGATACGCAGTATTTT	CASSTTGSRGPGRADTQYF
NA	TRBD2	15	TRBJ2-1	TRBV5-1	TGCGCCAGCAGCTCCTCTAGCGGGAATTACAATGAGCAGTTCTTC	CASSSSSGNYNEQFF
few	TRBD2	17	TRBJ2-7	TRBV2	TGTGCCATCATCACATTGTTCCCCGGGACTAGCGGAACCGGGCAGTACTTC	CAIITLFPGTSGTGQYF
NA	NA	15	TRBJ2-7	TRBV7-9	TGTGCCAGCAGCTTAGAGGCAGCCAGCTCCTACGAGCAGTACTTC	CASSLEAASSYEQYF
NA	TRBD1	14	TRBJ2-5	TRBV6-5	TGTGCCAGCACTAAACCCGGACAGGCGGAGACCCAGTACTTC	CASTKPGQAETQYF
NA	NA	16	TRBJ1-5	TRBV6-1	TGTGCCAGCAGTGAAGCTTCAGGCTATAGCAATCAGCCCCAGCATTTT	CASSEASGYSNQPQHF
few	NA	13	TRBJ1-5	TRBV7-2	TGTGCCAGCAGCTTAGTAGGGGGTCAGCCCCAGCATTTT	CASSLVGGQPQHF
NA	NA	14	TRBJ2-3	TRBV11-2	TGTGCCGGTAGGGAGGAGGGAAACACAGATACGCAGTATTTT	CAGREEGNTDTQYF
NA	NA	13	TRBJ2-3	TRBV7-3	TGTGCCAGCAGCTTACTAGGCACAGATACGCAGTATTTT	CASSLLGTDTQYF
NA	NA	14	TRBJ1-1	TRBV7-9	TGTGCCAGCAGCTGGGGGGCGAGGGGTACTGAAGCTTTCTTT	CASSWGARGTEAFF
few	TRBD1	17	TRBJ1-4	TRBV28	TGTGCCAGCAGTCCAGGGGGACACATTGCAACTAATGAAAAACTGTTTTTT	CASSPGGHIATNEKLFF
NA	TRBD2	14	TRBJ2-2	TRBV7-2	TGTGCCAGCAGCCGCAGCGGGAACGCCGGGGAGCTGTTTTTT	CASSRSGNAGELFF
few	NA	17	TRBJ1-5	TRBV7-9	TGTGCCAGCAGCTTAGCTATACAGCCCTATAGCAATCAGCCCCAGCATTTT	CASSLAIQPYSNQPQHF
NA	NA	15	TRBJ1-2	TRBV6-5	TGTGCCAGCAGTTACCCCCGACAGGCTAACTATGGCTACACCTTC	CASSYPRQANYGYTF
NA	TRBD1	13	TRBJ2-3	TRBV19	TGTGCCAGTACCGGGACAGGGCTCGATACGCAGTATTTT	CASTGTGLDTQYF
once	TRBD1	19	TRBJ1-5	TRBV5-6	TGTGCCAGCAGAGAGGGACAGGGGGCGAGGGGGAATAGCAATCAGCCCCAGCATTTT	CASREGQGARGNSNQPQHF
NA	TRBD1	15	TRBJ1-2	TRBV6-5	TGTGCCAGCAGTTTCTACAGGGGGCGCGGCTATGGCTACACCTTC	CASSFYRGRGYGYTF
NA	NA	14	TRBJ2-2	TRBV7-3	TGTGCCAGCAGCCCGCTAGCTGGGACCGGGGAGCTGTTTTTT	CASSPLAGTGELFF
once	NA	13	TRBJ1-5	TRBV7-2	TGTGCCAGCAGCTTACTTCACAATCAGCCCCAGCATTTT	CASSLLHNQPQHF
NA	NA	13	TRBJ1-1	TRBV12-5	TGTGCTAGTGGTTTGCGTCCAGGAACTGAAGCTTTCTTT	CASGLRPGTEAFF
NA	NA	13	TRBJ1-4	TRBV7-8	TGTGCCAGCAGCCTCGGGGCGGGCGAAAAACTGTTTTTT	CASSLGAGEKLFF
few	TRBD2	17	TRBJ2-5	TRBV19	TGTGCCAGTAGTATCCCCCCCGCAGCGGGAGGATTCGGGACCCAGTACTTC	CASSIPPAAGGFGTQYF
NA	NA	13	TRBJ2-7	TRBV28	TGTGCCAGCAGAACTCCTCTTACACCCGAGCAGTACTTC	CASRTPLTPEQYF
NA	TRBD1	16	TRBJ1-2	TRBV28	TGTGCCAGCAGTATTACAGGGGGCGGGACCAACTATGGCTACACCTTC	CASSITGGGTNYGYTF
NA	NA	11	TRBJ1-1	TRBV4-1	TGTGCCAGCAGGCTAGCCACTGAAGCTTTCTTT	CASRLATEAFF
NA	NA	15	TRBJ2-5	TRBV7-3	TGTGCCAGCAGCTTAGTCAGGGGCGTACAAGAGACCCAGTACTTC	CASSLVRGVQETQYF
NA	TRBD1	15	TRBJ1-2	TRBV5-1	TGCGCCAGCAGCTTGGCGGTTAGGACAGGGGATGGCTACACCTTC	CASSLAVRTGDGYTF
NA	NA	15	TRBJ1-2	TRBV7-2	TGTGCCAGCAGCCCGTACAGGGTAAGGGACTATGGCTACACCTTC	CASSPYRVRDYGYTF
few	TRBD1	14	TRBJ1-1	TRBV5-6	TGTGCCAGCAGCTCCCTCAGGGGGTACACTGAAGCTTTCTTT	CASSSLRGYTEAFF
NA	NA	15	TRBJ2-1	TRBV2	TGTGCCAGCAGTGAAGTCACGTGGGGCGGCGATGAGCAGTTCTTC	CASSEVTWGGDEQFF
NA	NA	15	TRBJ2-7	TRBV4-1	TGCGCTAGCAGCCAAGACGGGGCTAGTCGGGACTCGCAGTACTTC	CASSQDGASRDSQYF